What follows describes a single T cell receptor beta chain. No cognate antigen has been identified for it. Base qualities are missing; no much larger clone stands one base away. To demonstrate the VDJtools post-analysis software, TCR beta repertoires were profiled from the peripheral blood of 10 to 15 young patients with multiple sclerosis. The multiple sclerosis patients were children and adolescents between roughly 6 and 16 years of age. The germline V end is reduced by 6 bases and the J end by 6 bases; junction bases left unmatched: 11. The CDR3 starts with the cysteine, ends with the phenylalanine, and has 16 residues. The entry retains the CDR3 DNA only, 48 bases that are in frame from base 1. CDR1 is given as SGHDT and CDR2 as YYEEEE, both from the germline V gene. The data are from a study of post-analysis software for immune sequencing data (dated by TCRdb to the mid-2010s). About the study as a whole: Relapsing-remitting, secondary progressive and progressive-relapsing multiple sclerosis were recorded as disease courses, and subtype annotation was lacking for some patients. The multiple sclerosis patient repertoires were compared with roughly twelve previously published healthy control repertoires from donors aged roughly 6 to 27 years. A subset of samples was prepared in parallel using single-end sample barcoding, then pooled and co-amplified after Illumina adapter ligation. Paper-wide results and their limitations: Normalized Chao1 diversity was significantly lower in multiple sclerosis patients than controls, suggesting substantial peripheral T-cell clonal expansion. The multiple sclerosis patient group was slightly younger than the control group. When samples were clustered directly using the F measure, samples prepared in the same batch co-clustered strongly, which prompted a batch-effect correction. Four to six TRBV segments, including TRBV5-6, TRBV5-1 and TRBV20-1, were significantly more frequent in patients than controls.

The method was PCR. Sequencing was carried out with an Illumina HiSeq 2500. To reduce PCR and sequencing biases, unique molecular identifiers were incorporated into the TCR beta cDNA libraries. Every 1 to 10 million input T cells yielded about 500,000 cDNA molecules, meaning each molecule approximated one T cell. The patient libraries were prepared and sequenced using the same protocol as the earlier healthy control dataset. Within a given batch, samples were prepared together, multiplexed and sequenced on the same HiSeq lane. The authors' analysis ran thus. Raw barcoded reads were processed with MIGEC, and single-read molecular identifier groups were discarded before consensus assembly and CDR3 extraction. VDJtools was used for post-analysis of the clonotype tables, with diversity normalized by down-sampling every dataset to the smallest sample size. In repertoire overlap clustering, CDR3 amino acid sequences, but not nucleotide sequences, were matched to correct batch-related cross-sample contamination. In TCRdb, the public reads were trimmed at Q25 with fastp and aligned with MiXCR, with productive beta chains retained. CDR3 protein duplicates are merged, each entry listing the most common genes and DNA. TCRdb assigned the V and J calls; the authors' analysis was not used. Counted in this sample were approximately 730,000 distinct CDR3 sequences; around 45% of them appeared once. The ten largest account for 4.9% of the sample.

The receptor comes from a girl aged 10 to 17 with multiple sclerosis. Recombination connected TRBV5-6 to TRBJ2-7; 14 bases in the middle match TRBD2. Sequenced input: blood. The bases are TGTGCCAGCAACGGAAAGGGACTAGCGGGAGAGGGCGAGCAGTACTTC. Its translation reads: CASNGKGLAGEGEQYF.